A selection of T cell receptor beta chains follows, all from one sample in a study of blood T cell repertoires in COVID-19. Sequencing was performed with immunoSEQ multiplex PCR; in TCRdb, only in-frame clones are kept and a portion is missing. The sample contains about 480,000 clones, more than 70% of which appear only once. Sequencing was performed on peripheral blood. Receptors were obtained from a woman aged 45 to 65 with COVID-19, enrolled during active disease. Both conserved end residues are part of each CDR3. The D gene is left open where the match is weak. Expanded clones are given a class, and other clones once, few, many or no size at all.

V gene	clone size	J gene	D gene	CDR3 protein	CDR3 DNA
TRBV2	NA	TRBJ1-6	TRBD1	CASSYRGMNSPLHF	TGTGCCAGCAGTTACAGGGGAATGAATTCACCCCTCCACTTT
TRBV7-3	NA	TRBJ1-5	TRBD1	CASSRTGRGQPQHF	TGTGCCAGCAGTCGGACAGGCCGGGGCCAGCCCCAGCATTTT
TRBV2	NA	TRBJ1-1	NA	CASSLLYTEAFF	TGTGCCAGCAGTCTCCTTTACACTGAAGCTTTCTTT
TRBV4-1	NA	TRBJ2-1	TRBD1	CASSQDEGAIEQFF	TGCGCCAGCAGCCAAGATGAGGGGGCGATTGAGCAGTTCTTC
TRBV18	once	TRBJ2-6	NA	CASSPTRAGANVLTF	TGTGCCAGCTCACCGACCCGGGCTGGGGCCAACGTCCTGACTTTC
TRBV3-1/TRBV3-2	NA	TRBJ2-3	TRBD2	CASSQDPAGEDTQYF	TGTGCCAGCAGCCAAGATCCTGCGGGGGAAGATACGCAGTATTTT
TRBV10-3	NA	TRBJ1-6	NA	CAIGGSVGSPLHF	TGTGCCATCGGGGGGTCCGTAGGATCACCCCTCCACTTT
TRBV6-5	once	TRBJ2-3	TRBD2	CASTILAGLDTQYF	TGTGCCAGCACCATACTAGCGGGGTTGGATACGCAGTATTTT
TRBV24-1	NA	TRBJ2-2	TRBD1	CATSGRTGARMSGELFF	TGTGCCACCAGTGGTCGGACAGGGGCGCGGATGTCCGGGGAGCTGTTTTTT
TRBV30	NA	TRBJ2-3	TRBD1	CAWIGGTGPTDTQYF	TGTGCCTGGATAGGCGGGACAGGGCCCACAGATACGCAGTATTTT
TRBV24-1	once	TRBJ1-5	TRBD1	CATSDLRTGVRPQHF	TGTGCCACCAGTGATTTGCGGACAGGGGTGCGGCCCCAGCATTTT
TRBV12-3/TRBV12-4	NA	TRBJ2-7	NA	CASSSDYEQYF	TGTGCCAGCAGTTCAGATTACGAGCAGTACTTC
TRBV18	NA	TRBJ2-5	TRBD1	CASSSGQGWGETQYF	TGTGCCAGCTCATCCGGACAGGGGTGGGGCGAGACCCAGTACTTC
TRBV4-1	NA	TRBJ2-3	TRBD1	CASSHARDSSTDTQYF	TGCGCCAGCAGCCATGCACGGGACAGTAGCACAGATACGCAGTATTTT
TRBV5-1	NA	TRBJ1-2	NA	CASSLAADYGYTF	TGCGCCAGCAGCTTGGCGGCGGACTATGGCTACACCTTC
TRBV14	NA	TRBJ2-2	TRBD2	CASSRAPGLAGWTGELFF	TGTGCCAGCAGCCGCGCACCCGGACTAGCGGGTTGGACCGGGGAGCTGTTTTTT